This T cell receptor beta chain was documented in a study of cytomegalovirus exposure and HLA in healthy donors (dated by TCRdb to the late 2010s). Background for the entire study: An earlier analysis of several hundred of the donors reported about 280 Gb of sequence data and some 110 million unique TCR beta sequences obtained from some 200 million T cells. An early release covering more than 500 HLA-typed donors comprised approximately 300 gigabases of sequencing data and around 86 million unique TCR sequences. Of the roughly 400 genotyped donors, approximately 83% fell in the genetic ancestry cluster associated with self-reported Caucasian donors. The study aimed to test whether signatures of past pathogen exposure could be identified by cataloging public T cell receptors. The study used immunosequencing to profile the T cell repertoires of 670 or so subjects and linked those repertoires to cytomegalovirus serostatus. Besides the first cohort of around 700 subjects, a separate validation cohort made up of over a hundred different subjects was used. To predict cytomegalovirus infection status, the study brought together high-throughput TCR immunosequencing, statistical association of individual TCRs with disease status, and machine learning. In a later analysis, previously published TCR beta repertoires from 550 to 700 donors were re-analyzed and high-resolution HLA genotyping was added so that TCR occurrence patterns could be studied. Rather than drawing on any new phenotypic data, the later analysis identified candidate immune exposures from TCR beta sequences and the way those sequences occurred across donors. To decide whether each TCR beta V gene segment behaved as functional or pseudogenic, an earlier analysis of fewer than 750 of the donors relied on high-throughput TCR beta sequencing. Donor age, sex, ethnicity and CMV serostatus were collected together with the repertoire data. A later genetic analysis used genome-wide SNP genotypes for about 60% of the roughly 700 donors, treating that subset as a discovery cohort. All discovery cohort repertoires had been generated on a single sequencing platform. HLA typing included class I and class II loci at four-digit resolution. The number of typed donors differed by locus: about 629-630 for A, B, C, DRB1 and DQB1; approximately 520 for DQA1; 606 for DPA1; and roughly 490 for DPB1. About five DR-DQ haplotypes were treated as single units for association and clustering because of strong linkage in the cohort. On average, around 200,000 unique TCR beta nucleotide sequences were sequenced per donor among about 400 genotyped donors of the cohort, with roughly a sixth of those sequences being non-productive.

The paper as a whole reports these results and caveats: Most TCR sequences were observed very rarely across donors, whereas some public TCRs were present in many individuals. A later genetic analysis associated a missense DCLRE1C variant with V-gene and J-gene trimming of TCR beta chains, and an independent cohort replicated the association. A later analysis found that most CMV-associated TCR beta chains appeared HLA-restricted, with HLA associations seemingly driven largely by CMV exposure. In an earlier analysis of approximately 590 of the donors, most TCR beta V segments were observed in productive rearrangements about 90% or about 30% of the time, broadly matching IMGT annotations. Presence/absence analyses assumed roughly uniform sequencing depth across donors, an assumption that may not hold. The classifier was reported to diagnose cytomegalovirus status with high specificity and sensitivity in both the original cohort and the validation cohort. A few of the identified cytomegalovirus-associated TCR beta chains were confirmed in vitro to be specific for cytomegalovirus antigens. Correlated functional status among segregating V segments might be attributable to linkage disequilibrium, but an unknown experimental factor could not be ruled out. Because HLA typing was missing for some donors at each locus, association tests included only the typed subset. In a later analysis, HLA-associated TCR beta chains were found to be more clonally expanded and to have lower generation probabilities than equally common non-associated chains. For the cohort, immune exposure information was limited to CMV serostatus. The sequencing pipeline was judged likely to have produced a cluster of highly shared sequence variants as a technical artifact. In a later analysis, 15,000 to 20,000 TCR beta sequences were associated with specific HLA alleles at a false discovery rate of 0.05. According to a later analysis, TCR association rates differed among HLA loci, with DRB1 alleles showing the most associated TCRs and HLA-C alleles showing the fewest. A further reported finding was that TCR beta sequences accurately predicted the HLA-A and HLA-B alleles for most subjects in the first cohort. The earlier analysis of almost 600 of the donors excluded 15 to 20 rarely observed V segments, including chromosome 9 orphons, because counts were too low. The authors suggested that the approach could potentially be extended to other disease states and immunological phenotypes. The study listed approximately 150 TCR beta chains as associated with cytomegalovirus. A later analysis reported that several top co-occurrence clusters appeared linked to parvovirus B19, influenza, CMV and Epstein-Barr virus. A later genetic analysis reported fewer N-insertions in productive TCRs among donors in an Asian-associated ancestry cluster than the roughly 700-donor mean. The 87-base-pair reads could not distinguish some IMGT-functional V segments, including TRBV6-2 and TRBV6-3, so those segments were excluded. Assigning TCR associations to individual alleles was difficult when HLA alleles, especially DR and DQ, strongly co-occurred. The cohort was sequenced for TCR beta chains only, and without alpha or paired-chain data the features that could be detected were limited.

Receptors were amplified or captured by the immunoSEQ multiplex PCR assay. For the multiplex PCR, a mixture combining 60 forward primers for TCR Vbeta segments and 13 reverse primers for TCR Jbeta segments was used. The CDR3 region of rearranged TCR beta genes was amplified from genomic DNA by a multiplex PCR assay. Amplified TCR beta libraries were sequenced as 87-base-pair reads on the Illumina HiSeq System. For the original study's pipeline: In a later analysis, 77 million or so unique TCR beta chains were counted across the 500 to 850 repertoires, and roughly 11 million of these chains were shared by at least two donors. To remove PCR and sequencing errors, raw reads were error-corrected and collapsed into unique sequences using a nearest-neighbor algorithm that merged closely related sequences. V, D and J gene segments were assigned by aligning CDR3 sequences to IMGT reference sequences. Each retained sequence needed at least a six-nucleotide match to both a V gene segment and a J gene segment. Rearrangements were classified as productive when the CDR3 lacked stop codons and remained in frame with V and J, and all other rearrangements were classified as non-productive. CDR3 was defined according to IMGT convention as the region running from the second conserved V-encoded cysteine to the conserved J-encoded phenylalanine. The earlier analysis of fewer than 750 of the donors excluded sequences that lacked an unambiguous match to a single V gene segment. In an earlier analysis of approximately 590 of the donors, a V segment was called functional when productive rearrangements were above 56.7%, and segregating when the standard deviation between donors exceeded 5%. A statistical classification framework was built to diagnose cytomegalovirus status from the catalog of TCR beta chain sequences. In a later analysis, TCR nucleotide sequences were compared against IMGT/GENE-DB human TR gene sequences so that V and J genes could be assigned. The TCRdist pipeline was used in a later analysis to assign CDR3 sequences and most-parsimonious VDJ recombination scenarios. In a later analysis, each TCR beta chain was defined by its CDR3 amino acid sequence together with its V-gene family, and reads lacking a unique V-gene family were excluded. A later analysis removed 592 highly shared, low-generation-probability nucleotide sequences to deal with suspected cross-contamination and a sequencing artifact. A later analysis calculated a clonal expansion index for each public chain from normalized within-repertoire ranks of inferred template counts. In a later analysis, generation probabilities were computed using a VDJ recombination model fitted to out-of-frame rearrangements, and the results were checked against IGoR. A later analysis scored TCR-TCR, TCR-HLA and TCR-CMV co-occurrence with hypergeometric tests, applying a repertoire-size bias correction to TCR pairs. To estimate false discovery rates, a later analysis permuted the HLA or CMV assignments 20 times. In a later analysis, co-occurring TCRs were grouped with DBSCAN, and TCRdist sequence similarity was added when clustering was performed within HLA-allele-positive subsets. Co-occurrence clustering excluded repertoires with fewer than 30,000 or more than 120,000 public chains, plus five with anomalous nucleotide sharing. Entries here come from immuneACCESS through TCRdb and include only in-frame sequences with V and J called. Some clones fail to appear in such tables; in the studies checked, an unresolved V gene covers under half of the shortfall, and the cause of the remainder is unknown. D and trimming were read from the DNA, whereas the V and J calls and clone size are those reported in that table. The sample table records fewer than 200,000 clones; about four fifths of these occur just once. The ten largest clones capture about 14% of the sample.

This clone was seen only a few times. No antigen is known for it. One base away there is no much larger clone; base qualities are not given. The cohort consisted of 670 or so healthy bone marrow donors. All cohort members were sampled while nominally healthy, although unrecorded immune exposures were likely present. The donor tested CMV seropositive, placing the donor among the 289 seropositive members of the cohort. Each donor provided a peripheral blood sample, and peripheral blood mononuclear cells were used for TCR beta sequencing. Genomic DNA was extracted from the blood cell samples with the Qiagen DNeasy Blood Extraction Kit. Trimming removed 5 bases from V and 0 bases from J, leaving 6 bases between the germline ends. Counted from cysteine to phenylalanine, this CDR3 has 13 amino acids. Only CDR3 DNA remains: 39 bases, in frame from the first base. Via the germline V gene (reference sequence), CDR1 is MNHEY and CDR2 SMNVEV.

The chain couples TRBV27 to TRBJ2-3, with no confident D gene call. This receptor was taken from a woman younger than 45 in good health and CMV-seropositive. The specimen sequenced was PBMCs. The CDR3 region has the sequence CASSITSTDTQYF. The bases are TGTGCCAGCAGTATTACTAGCACAGATACGCAGTATTTT.